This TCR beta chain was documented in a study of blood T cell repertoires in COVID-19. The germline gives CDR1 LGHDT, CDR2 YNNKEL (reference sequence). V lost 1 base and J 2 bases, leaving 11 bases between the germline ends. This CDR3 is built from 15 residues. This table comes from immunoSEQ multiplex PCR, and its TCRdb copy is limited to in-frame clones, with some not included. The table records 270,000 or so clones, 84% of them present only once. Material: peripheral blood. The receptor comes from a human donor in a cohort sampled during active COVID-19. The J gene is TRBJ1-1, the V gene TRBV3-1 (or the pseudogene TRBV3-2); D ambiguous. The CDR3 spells CASSQGANANTEAFF. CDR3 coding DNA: TGTGCCAGCAGCCAAGGAGCCAACGCTAACACTGAAGCTTTCTTT.